This T cell receptor (beta chain) was sequenced during a study of blood T cell repertoires in COVID-19 (dated by TCRdb to 2019 to 2021). About the full investigation: Samples from collaborators originated in the United States, Italy and Spain and spanned both the acute and convalescent phases of COVID-19. The prospective study material was composed of cDNA or gDNA derived from T cells, B-cell-depleted T cells, or PBMCs. The dataset comprised deeply sampled blood TCRbeta repertoires from subjects exposed to, actively infected with, or recovered from COVID-19. The repertoires were released in a freely available public database meant as a resource for research on the immune response to SARS-CoV-2. The samples were drawn from two sources: the first 160 participants of the ongoing ImmuneRACE study, and 1,254 subjects contributed by 6 global collaborators. Nearly every sample came with metadata listing a de-identified subject ID, COVID-19 status, age in years and sex. Where available, HLA class I and class II types were taken from metadata supplied by the sample provider and were not determined by assay-based typing.

V is trimmed back by 3 bases and J by 6 bases, and the junction contains 8 bases that no gene match accounts for. Reading the germline V gene gives CDR1 KGHDR and CDR2 SFDVKD. From the cysteine up to the phenylalanine, the CDR3 has a length of 16 residues. Only CDR3 DNA is held: 48 bases, read in frame from base 1. What the study reported, not specific to this receptor: Clinical and demographic metadata were provided uncurated, with the amount varying by source and participant.

TCRbeta CDR3 regions were amplified from genomic DNA using the immunoSEQ Assay, a bias-controlled multiplex PCR. Per the authors' processing: The number of nucleated cells in each sample was estimated from the amplification of reference gene primers within the assay. To quantify the absolute abundance of each unique TCRbeta CDR3 rearrangement, sequence reads were collapsed and filtered. Productive Simpson clonality was computed per sample as the square root of Simpson's diversity index over productive rearrangements. TCRdb mirrors the immuneACCESS table, restricted to in-frame sequences. Some clones are absent from its copies; in checked studies, under half trace to an unresolved V gene, and the reason for the others is unknown. V and J calls and clone size are those listed in that table; D and trimming were worked out from the DNA. The sample includes 50,000 or so clones, with approximately 86% observed a single time. Together, the top ten hold about a sixth of the sample.

The sample holds a few counts of this clone. The antigen it recognizes is unknown. No per-base quality is available; no much larger clone lies one base away. The collaborating institutions used their own protocols to collect whole blood in K2EDTA tubes. For TCRbeta analysis, collaborator samples were shipped as frozen whole blood, as isolated PBMCs, or as DNA extracted from either sample type. The source of this sequence is a man between 35 and 55 years old with acute or convalescent COVID-19. The material sequenced was peripheral blood. This sequence uses TRBV24-1 and TRBJ1-5; TRBD1 matches 9 bases in the middle. The CDR3 reads as follows: CATSDAGTGIFQPQHF. DNA sequence: TGTGCCACCAGTGATGCCGGGACAGGGATCTTTCAGCCCCAGCATTTT.